The rows below give T cell receptor beta chains drawn from one sample of a study of glioma-infiltrating T cells. One entry per CDR3 protein results from TCRdb running MiXCR on the multiplex PCR reads. Of some 180,000 distinct CDR3 sequences in the sample, approximately 30% are singletons; the top ten hold around 20%. Sequencing used glioma tissue, nonneoplastic brain tissue, or PBMCs (not recorded which). Every receptor here comes from a human donor with low-grade glioma or glioblastoma, undergoing nonglioma brain surgery, or in good health (not recorded which). The CDR3 runs from the conserved cysteine through the conserved F or W. Fields, in order: CDR3 length, J gene, D gene, clone size, V gene, CDR3 DNA, CDR3 protein. A D gene is named only where the DNA matches it firmly. Where a row states a size, it is once, few, many or the class of an expanded clone; other rows omit it.

11	TRBJ1-1	NA	NA	TRBV30	TGTGCCTGGAGATCGTGGACTGAAGCTTTCTTT	CAWRSWTEAFF
13	TRBJ2-3	NA	many	TRBV6-1	TGTGCCAGCAGTTACGGCTTCACAGATACGCAGTATTTT	CASSYGFTDTQYF
16	TRBJ1-1	TRBD1	medium-sized	TRBV4-3	TGCGCCAGCAGCTCAAGTCACCAGGGGGTCTTCACTGAAGCTTTCTTT	CASSSSHQGVFTEAFF
14	TRBJ1-4	NA	many	TRBV27	TGTGCCAGCAGTCTAGGCCCTTTCGAGGAAAAACTGTTTTTT	CASSLGPFEEKLFF
16	TRBJ2-5	TRBD2	NA	TRBV14	TGTGCCAGCAGCCCGACTAGCGGGAGGGCCTTGGAGACCCAGTACTTC	CASSPTSGRALETQYF
12	TRBJ2-7	NA	many	TRBV6-1	TGTGCCAGCAGTACAGGGAACTACGAGCAGTACTTC	CASSTGNYEQYF
15	TRBJ2-1	TRBD2	NA	TRBV29-1	TGCAGCGTTGGATTGGCTAGCGGAGACTACAATGAGCAGTTCTTC	CSVGLASGDYNEQFF
12	TRBJ1-6	NA	many	TRBV6-1	TGTGCCAGCAACGACGGGAATTCACCCCTCCACTTT	CASNDGNSPLHF
16	TRBJ2-3	TRBD2	many	TRBV7-2	TGTGCCAGCAGCCCTAGGCTAGCGGGTAGCACAGATACGCAGTATTTT	CASSPRLAGSTDTQYF
15	TRBJ2-7	NA	NA	TRBV3-1	TGTGCCAGCAGCCTACGACAAGCCAGCTCCTACGAGCAGTACTTC	CASSLRQASSYEQYF
14	TRBJ1-1	NA	many	TRBV7-2	TGTGCCAGCAGCTTAGATGGGACCGCCATTGAAGCTTTCTTT	CASSLDGTAIEAFF
15	TRBJ2-4	TRBD2	many	TRBV20-1	TGCAGTGCCCCCCCAGCGGGAGGAGCCAAAAACATTCAGTACTTC	CSAPPAGGAKNIQYF
15	TRBJ2-5	TRBD1	NA	TRBV5-1	TGCGCCAGCAGCTGGGGACAGGGTAGGCAAGAGACCCAGTACTTC	CASSWGQGRQETQYF
13	TRBJ1-5	NA	many	TRBV27	TGTGCCAGCAGCGACAACGGCAATCAGCCCCAGCATTTT	CASSDNGNQPQHF
13	TRBJ2-1	NA	many	TRBV27	TGTGCCAGCAGTTTTCTCATCGGAGGGGACCAGTTCTTC	CASSFLIGGDQFF
16	TRBJ2-5	NA	NA	TRBV14	TGTGCCAGCAACCCCTCGGCAGGGGAAAATCAAGAGACCCAGTACTTC	CASNPSAGENQETQYF
18	TRBJ1-1	NA	many	TRBV2	TGTGCCAGCAGTGAACTCGATTCTTGGGGGGAGGAAACTTCTGAAGCTTTCTTT	CASSELDSWGEETSEAFF
17	TRBJ2-1	TRBD2	NA	TRBV7-4	TGTGCCAGCATCCGACGCGCAGGGTCTAGCGGGAGTTGTGAGCAGTTCTTC	CASIRRAGSSGSCEQFF
14	TRBJ2-7	NA	many	TRBV27	TGTGCCAGCAGCCCGATAACAGGGAGTTACGAGCAGTACTTC	CASSPITGSYEQYF
14	TRBJ1-2	TRBD1	NA	TRBV20-1	TGCAGTGCCAGCAGCTCGACAGGGGAGGATGGCTACACCTTC	CSASSSTGEDGYTF
12	TRBJ2-3	NA	many	TRBV6-1	TGTGCCAGCAGTGTACGCACAGATACGCAGTATTTT	CASSVRTDTQYF
16	TRBJ1-5	TRBD1	many	TRBV27	TGTGCCAGCAGATTACAGGGGGGAGCAAGCAATCAGCCCCAGCATTTT	CASRLQGGASNQPQHF
15	TRBJ1-2	TRBD1	NA	TRBV27	TGTGCCAGCCGGATTCCGGGACAGGGCCCGAATGGCTACAACTTC	CASRIPGQGPNGYNF
13	TRBJ1-6	NA	many	TRBV5-1	TGCGCCAGCAGCCTCGACACGGATTCACCCCTCCACTTT	CASSLDTDSPLHF